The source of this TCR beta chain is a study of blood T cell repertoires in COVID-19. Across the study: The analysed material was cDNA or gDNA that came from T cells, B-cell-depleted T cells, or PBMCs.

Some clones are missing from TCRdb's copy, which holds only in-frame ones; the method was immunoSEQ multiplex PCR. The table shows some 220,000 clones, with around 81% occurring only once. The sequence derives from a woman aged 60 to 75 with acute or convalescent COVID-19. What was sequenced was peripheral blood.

The CDR3 nucleotides are TGTGCCAGTAGTGCCCGGAGGGGAGGGCAAGAGACCCAGTACTTC. Translated, it gives CASSARRGGQETQYF. J is TRBJ2-5 and V is TRBV19; 7 bases align to TRBD2. In germline, CDR1 is LNHDA, CDR2 SQIVND (reference sequence). V shed 5 bases and J 2 bases; nucleotides not matched to a gene: 8. The CDR3 has 15 amino acids.